One sample yielded the 23 T cell receptor beta chains listed below, sequenced in a study of blood T cell repertoires in COVID-19. Data came from immunoSEQ multiplex PCR; TCRdb stores just in-frame clones and leaves some out. The table lists 200,000 to 250,000 clones, roughly 90% of them singletons. Sequenced sample: peripheral blood. The source of these receptors is a woman aged 40 to 55 with acute or convalescent COVID-19.

The chain joins TRBV29-1 to TRBJ1-1; possibly TRBD1 for D (5 bases). Germline V gene sequence: CDR1 SQVTM, CDR2 ANQGSEA. Trimming shortened V by 5 bases and J by 1 base, and 14 bases separated the two germline ends. CDR3 length: 14 amino acids. The CDR3 DNA reads TGCAGCGTTCCGATGTGGGGGGAGAACACTGAAGCTTTCTTT. As protein: CSVPMWGENTEAFF.

In its sample, this clone was seen a few times. The rearrangement joins TRBV27 to TRBJ1-2, with D unclear. CDR1 and CDR2 from the germline V gene are MNHEY and SMNVEV (reference sequence). This CDR3 has 14 amino acids. V was pared by 3 bases and J by 3 bases, with 11 bases between. The CDR3 protein is CASSFVGEDYGYTF. DNA for the CDR3: TGTGCCAGCAGTTTTGTGGGTGAGGACTATGGCTACACCTTC.

The genes are TRBV4-2 and TRBJ1-2; TRBD1 agrees at 11 bases. V was pared by 1 base and J by 8 bases, with 6 bases of the junction left unmatched. In germline, CDR1 is LGHNA, CDR2 YNFKEQ. This CDR3 is 15 amino acids long. CDR3 nucleotide sequence: TGTGCCAGCAGCCAAGTGGGACAGGGGGAGGGGGGCTACACCTTC. Amino acids: CASSQVGQGEGGYTF.

The table lists this clone with a few counts. V gene TRBV4-1 combines with J gene TRBJ2-7; D unresolved. Per germline, CDR1 MGHRA and CDR2 YSYEKL. This CDR3 is 15 amino acids long. The V and J ends lost 0 bases and 1 base respectively, with 10 bases between them. The DNA for the CDR3 is TGCGCCAGCAGCCAAGATCTATCCCCGTCCTACGAGCAGTACGTC. Translating gives CASSQDLSPSYEQYV.

The chain carries TRBV6-5 and TRBJ1-1, with D unclear. The CDR3 totals 14 residues. Germline-derived CDR1 and CDR2 are MNHEY and SVGAGI. V lost 2 bases, J lost 4 bases, and 11 bases lay in between. CDR3 sequence (DNA): TGTGCCAGCAGTTACAGCTCCGAGGGCACTGAAGCTTTCTTT. Protein sequence: CASSYSSEGTEAFF.

The V gene is TRBV4-1, the J gene TRBJ1-1; 10 nucleotides match TRBD1. This CDR3 spans 12 amino acids. The V and J ends lost 3 bases and 11 bases, in that order; junction bases with no gene match: 3. Germline loops: CDR1 MGHRA, CDR2 YSYEKL. This chain's CDR3 is CASSHGTGEAFF. The CDR3 nucleotides are TGCGCCAGCAGCCACGGGACAGGGGAGGCTTTCTTT.

This clone was counted once. The V and J genes are TRBV7-2 and TRBJ2-5; 9 nucleotides agree with TRBD2. Germline CDR1 and CDR2: SGHTA and FQGNSA. V lost 1 base to trimming and J lost 4 bases; unmatched junction nucleotides: 10. The CDR3 runs to 17 residues. In nucleotides, the CDR3 is TGTGCCAGCAGCTTAGTCGCGGGGGGGCCCTCGGGAGAGACCCAGTACTTC. The encoded protein is CASSLVAGGPSGETQYF.

This chain's CDR3 is CASSLSPTGVNTEAFF. The CDR3 DNA reads as TGTGCCAGCAGTTTATCTCCTACCGGGGTTAACACTGAAGCTTTCTTT. The chain recombines TRBV27 with TRBJ1-1; unclear D gene. CDR3 length: 16 residues. The ends were cut back, 0 bases at V and 2 bases at J, with 13 bases in the middle. Per the germline V gene, CDR1 is MNHEY and CDR2 is SMNVEV (reference sequence).

The chain employs TRBV6-1 and TRBJ2-5, with 9 bases aligning to TRBD1. Per the germline V gene, CDR1 is MNHNS and CDR2 is SASEGT. CDR3 length: 16 residues. V shed 1 base, J shed 4 bases, and the junction held 7 bases outside the gene matches. The CDR3 DNA follows: TGTGCCAGCAGTGAAGGCCTTCTACAGGGGGCAGAGACCCAGTACTTC. Protein product: CASSEGLLQGAETQYF.

This chain joins TRBV5-6 and TRBJ2-2; 7 nucleotides align to TRBD1. The CDR3 extends over 17 amino acids. V gave up 6 bases and J gave up 4 bases; unmatched junction bases: 15. Germline V lookup: CDR1 SGHDT, CDR2 YYEEEE. CDR3 nucleotides: TGTGCCAGCAATCTAGACTCCGGGACAGCTTTCACCGGGGAGCTGTTTTTT. Translated, it gives CASNLDSGTAFTGELFF.

The J gene is TRBJ1-1, the V gene TRBV5-6, with D hard to call. Germline V lookup: CDR1 SGHDT, CDR2 YYEEEE. Trimming removed 2 bases at V and 4 bases at J, with 3 bases between. The CDR3 loop spans 11 amino acids. The CDR3 nucleotides read TGTGCCAGCAGCTTCAGCACTGAAGCTTTCTTT. Residues: CASSFSTEAFF.

V usage is TRBV5-1 and J usage is TRBJ2-2; tentative D call: TRBD1 (6 bases). Per the germline V gene, CDR1 is SGHRS and CDR2 is YFSETQ. The CDR3 has 15 amino acids. V shed 0 bases and J shed 7 bases, with 13 bases lying between them. Here the CDR3 reads CASSLAPGVDGELFF. The CDR3 nucleotides read TGCGCCAGCAGCTTGGCCCCAGGGGTTGACGGGGAGCTGTTTTTT.

This sequence joins TRBV3-1 (or the pseudogene TRBV3-2) and TRBJ2-5; weak D call: TRBD2 (7 bases). The CDR3 covers 15 residues. Trimming left V 4 bases short and J 1 base short, with 13 bases between. The germline gives CDR1 LGHDT, CDR2 YNNKEL (reference sequence). CDR3 region: CASSLLGGAQETQYF. The CDR3 nucleotides read TGTGCCAGCAGCCTGCTTGGGGGGGCCCAAGAGACCCAGTACTTC.

The rearrangement joins TRBV6-6 to TRBJ2-1; D possibly corresponds to TRBD1 (5 bases). The V gene's germline CDR1 is MNHNY and CDR2 SVGAGI (reference sequence). Trimming took 5 bases from V and 2 from J, leaving 16 bases between them. This CDR3 has 16 residues. The CDR3 is CASSTQTGPTYNEQFF. In nucleotides, the CDR3 is TGTGCCAGCAGTACCCAAACAGGACCCACCTACAATGAGCAGTTCTTC.

V gene TRBV27 combines with J gene TRBJ2-5; the match to TRBD2 covers 10 bases. CDR3 length: 17 residues. Germline V gene sequence: CDR1 MNHEY, CDR2 SMNVEV (reference sequence). V lost 5 bases, J lost 0 bases, and 9 bases stayed unmatched. The CDR3 sequence: CASSITLAGYHQETQYF. Written as DNA, the CDR3 is TGTGCCAGCAGTATCACACTAGCGGGGTATCACCAAGAGACCCAGTACTTC.

The chain has TRBV7-2 and TRBJ1-1, with 12 bases matching TRBD1. The V gene end was trimmed by 6 bases and the J gene end by 9 bases; junction bases not matched to a gene: 14. The CDR3 runs to 16 residues. Germline V CDR1 and CDR2: SGHTA, FQGNSA. The CDR3 region has the DNA TGTGCCAGCAGTAGGGACAGGGGGCTGATAGGATTAAAAGCTTTCTTT. Protein sequence: CASSRDRGLIGLKAFF.

The rearrangement links TRBV6-6 to TRBJ1-4, with D maybe TRBD1 (5 bases). V lost 1 base, J lost 4 bases, and 7 bases lay in between. Germline-derived CDR1 and CDR2 are MNHNY and SVGAGI (reference sequence). CDR3 size: 14 residues. CDR3 sequence reads: CASSYWQGNEKLFF. CDR3 DNA: TGTGCCAGCAGTTACTGGCAGGGTAATGAAAAACTGTTTTTT.

The CDR3 spells CASSPVLHARDRNYEQYV. CDR3 nucleotide sequence: TGTGCCAGCAGCCCTGTCCTACATGCCCGAGACAGAAATTACGAGCAGTACGTC. The rearrangement joins TRBV6-2 or TRBV6-3 to TRBJ2-7, with a tentative D call TRBD1 (5 bases). V was shortened by 6 bases and J by 4 bases, with 28 bases between the two germline ends. Germline-derived CDR1 and CDR2 are MNHEY and SVGEGT. This CDR3 region has 18 residues.

CDR3 coding DNA: TGTGCCAGCAGCTCGGGGGTTGAGGGCACAGATACGCAGTATTTT. Its protein is CASSSGVEGTDTQYF. The chain combines TRBV13 with TRBJ2-3; D possibly corresponds to TRBD2 (6 bases). CDR3 length: 15 residues. Looked up from germline, CDR1 is PRHDT and CDR2 is FYEKMQ (reference sequence). V gave up 4 bases and J gave up 1 base, with 12 bases separating them.

This clone was recorded a few times. The CDR3 protein is CSASDRRGYTF. CDR3 coding DNA: TGCAGTGCTAGCGACCGGAGGGGCTACACCTTC. This chain connects TRBV20-1 to TRBJ1-2; D gene unclear. The length of the CDR3 is 11 residues. Germline CDR1 reads DFQATT; CDR2 reads SNEGSKA (reference sequence). Trimming took off 3 bases at V and 8 bases at J, with 10 bases between the two ends.

The chain has TRBV5-1 and TRBJ2-3; 7 bases align to TRBD2. Per the germline V gene, CDR1 is SGHRS and CDR2 is YFSETQ. J was trimmed by 3 bases and V by 6 bases; bases with no gene match: 7. This CDR3 has 14 residues. CDR3 in amino acids: CASTLSGVTDTQYF. The CDR3 DNA is TGCGCCAGCACCCTAAGCGGGGTGACAGATACGCAGTATTTT.

The chain links TRBV19 to TRBJ2-1; 8 bases match TRBD2. Trimming cost V 3 bases and J 9 bases; bases outside gene matches: 4. The germline gives CDR1 LNHDA, CDR2 SQIVND (reference sequence). The CDR3 is made up of 13 amino acids. CDR3: CASSMAGGFEQFF. The CDR3 DNA follows: TGTGCCAGTAGTATGGCGGGGGGTTTTGAGCAGTTCTTC.

This chain links TRBV9 with TRBJ1-1, with 12 bases fitting TRBD1. Unmatched junction bases numbered 5, after V lost 2 bases and J lost 6 bases. CDR1 and CDR2 from the germline V gene are SGDLS and YYNGEE. The CDR3 has 15 residues. The CDR3 region is CASSVGQGANPEAFF. In nucleotides, the CDR3 is TGTGCCAGCAGCGTGGGACAGGGGGCAAATCCTGAAGCTTTCTTT.